These 25 T cell receptor beta chains originate from one sample sequenced in a study of Graves' ophthalmopathy and Graves' hyperthyroidism. RNA served as the template for amplifying TCR beta CDR3 regions. HTBI-primed RT-PCR formed the first round, and a multiplex PCR formed the second. One entry per CDR3 protein results from TCRdb running MiXCR on the multiplex PCR reads. The sample carries approximately 700,000 distinct CDR3 sequences, 35% to 50% recorded once. Sequenced sample: peripheral blood. The receptors were gathered from an adult man with Graves' ophthalmopathy.

This clonotype was observed a few times. V and J are TRBV2 and TRBJ2-5; a weak D match, TRBD2 (6 bases). Germline lookup yields CDR1 SNHLY and CDR2 FYNNEI. V lost 2 bases and J 6 bases, leaving 13 bases between the germline ends. The CDR3 length is 14 residues. CDR3 coding DNA: TGTGCCAGCAGTGAACCCCCGGGGGTGAAGACCCAGTACTTC. Translation: CASSEPPGVKTQYF. Complete variable domain (other parts from reference TRBV2 and TRBJ2-5): EPEVTQTPSHQVTQMGQEVILRCVPISNHLYFYWYRQILGQKVEFLVSFYNNEISEKSEIFDDQFSVERPDGSNFTLKIRSTKLEDSAMYFCASSEPPGVKTQYFGPGTRLLVL.

This sequence joins TRBV10-2 and TRBJ2-7, with D tentatively TRBD1 (6 bases). With 4 bases removed from V and 1 base from J, the gap between germline ends came to 11 bases. CDR3 size: 14 residues. Germline V gives CDR1 WSHSY, CDR2 SAAADI. CDR3 region: CASSVEQGSYEQYF. DNA of the CDR3: TGCGCCAGCAGTGTGGAACAGGGATCCTACGAGCAGTACTTC.

The V call is TRBV9, the J call TRBJ2-7, with 8 bases that match TRBD2. V dropped 7 bases and J dropped 4; count of bases not matched to a gene: 4. CDR3 size: 12 residues. Germline CDR1 is SGDLS and CDR2 is YYNGEE. The CDR3 sequence is CASGTRDYEQYF. The CDR3 nucleotides read TGTGCCAGCGGGACTAGGGATTACGAGCAGTACTTC.

This clonotype was counted only a few times. The junction and the germline gene differ at one end; a read error may be behind it. The J gene is TRBJ2-3, the V gene TRBV2; possible D gene TRBD2, 5 bases. Per the germline V gene, CDR1 is SNHLY and CDR2 is FYNNEI. This CDR3 comprises 13 residues. This CDR3 is CASNLPSRDTQYF. In DNA, the CDR3 is TGTGCCAGCAATCTTCCTAGCAGAGATACGCAGTATTTT.

The V call is TRBV5-1, the J call TRBJ2-7; no clear D. V lost 7 bases to trimming and J lost 1 base, with 15 bases between them. The CDR3 loop spans 14 amino acids. CDR1 is SGHRS and CDR2 is YFSETQ in the germline V gene. The CDR3 region is CASQPALQSYEQYF. The CDR3 DNA is TGCGCCAGCCAGCCGGCCCTACAATCCTACGAGCAGTACTTC.

The rearrangement uses TRBV20-1 and TRBJ1-5; the D gene is possibly TRBD1 (6 bases). This CDR3 spans 15 amino acids. Per germline, CDR1 DFQATT and CDR2 SNEGSKA (reference sequence). Trimming shortened V by 0 bases and J by 6 bases, and 15 bases separated the two germline ends. CDR3 sequence: CSAREEDSRGQPQHF. CDR3 DNA sequence: TGCAGTGCTAGAGAAGAGGACAGTCGCGGTCAGCCCCAGCATTTT.

Here the CDR3 reads CASSQEAGETYEQYF. The CDR3, as DNA: TGTGCCAGCAGCCAAGAGGCAGGGGAAACCTACGAGCAGTACTTC. V and J are TRBV7-2 and TRBJ2-7, with D perhaps TRBD1 (6 bases). The germline V and J ends were trimmed by 5 bases and 2 bases, with 16 bases remaining between them. The germline gives CDR1 SGHTA, CDR2 FQGNSA. The CDR3 sequence is 15 residues long.

CDR3 sequence reads: CASSQVAGPAFF. CDR3 DNA: TGTGCCAGCAGCCAAGTGGCAGGCCCAGCTTTCTTT. The rearrangement joins TRBV14 to TRBJ1-1; D remains ambiguous. V lost 1 base, J lost 10 bases, and 10 bases lay in between. This CDR3 spans 12 amino acids. Per germline, CDR1 SGHDN and CDR2 FVKESK.

This clonotype showed up many times. The CDR3 region is CASSLGPDYEQYF. Written as DNA, the CDR3 is TGTGCCAGCAGCTTAGGGCCCGACTACGAGCAGTACTTC. J is TRBJ2-7 and V is TRBV7-3; no clear D. The CDR3 is made up of 13 amino acids. Trimming shortened V by 2 bases and J by 3 bases, and 8 bases separated the two germline ends. The germline V gene encodes CDR1 SGHTA and CDR2 FQGTGA.

The chain combines TRBV24-1 with TRBJ1-5; possible D gene TRBD1, 5 bases. This CDR3 contains 15 residues. Trimming stripped 11 bases from V and 2 bases from J, with 18 bases between. Germline CDR1 and CDR2: KGHDR and SFDVKD. As DNA, the CDR3 is TGTGCCAGCAGCCAAACGGGGCTTGGCAATCAGCCCCAGCATTTT. Translated, it gives CASSQTGLGNQPQHF.

This clonotype was seen a few times. The gene calls are TRBV9 and TRBJ1-4; no reliable D call. Germline V gene sequence: CDR1 SGDLS, CDR2 YYNGEE. Trimming removed 5 bases from V and 0 bases from J, with 14 bases in between. The CDR3 runs to 16 residues. This chain's CDR3 is CASRPLKAATNEKLFF. CDR3 in DNA: TGTGCCAGCAGACCACTTAAGGCGGCAACTAATGAAAAACTGTTTTTT.

This clonotype was seen many times. The chain carries TRBV28 and TRBJ1-2; TRBD1 matches 8 bases. Trimming removed 6 bases from V and 7 bases from J; junction bases left unmatched: 10. The germline V gene has CDR1 MDHEN and CDR2 SYDVKM. The CDR3 consists of 14 residues. The CDR3, as DNA: TGTGCCAGCAGGCCACAGGGGGAGGAGCGTGGCTACACCTTC. Translation gives CASRPQGEERGYTF.

The genes are TRBV19 and TRBJ1-5; possible D gene TRBD1, 6 bases. Germline V gives CDR1 LNHDA, CDR2 SQIVND (reference sequence). The V gene lost 5 bases and the J gene lost 6 bases, with 11 bases spanning the gap. The length of the CDR3 is 13 residues. CDR3 DNA: TGTGCCAGTAGTCCCACCAGGGGTCAGCCCCAGCATTTT. Its translation is CASSPTRGQPQHF.

The chain couples TRBV20-1 to TRBJ2-2, with TRBD1 identical over 10 bases. Germline V gene lookup returns CDR1 DFQATT and CDR2 SNEGSKA (reference sequence). V dropped 2 bases and J dropped 4; count of bases not matched to a gene: 13. CDR3 length: 18 amino acids. The CDR3 bases are TGCAGTGCTAGACGAGCTACGACAGGGGGCGTTTTCACCGGGGAGCTGTTTTTT. Protein: CSARRATTGGVFTGELFF.

The CDR3 coding sequence is TGTGCCAGCAGCATCGGGACTAGCTCCGAGCAGTACTTC. It specifies CASSIGTSSEQYF. The gene calls are TRBV11-2 and TRBJ2-7; 9 bases map to TRBD2. V was clipped by 5 bases and J by 6 bases; unmatched bases: 5. The CDR3 is made up of 13 amino acids. Germline CDR1 reads SGHAT; CDR2 reads FQNNGV.

This rearrangement joins TRBV12-3 or TRBV12-4 to TRBJ1-1; a possible D gene is TRBD1 (5 bases). Trimming cost V 4 bases and J 4 bases, with 22 bases left between them. The CDR3 runs 17 residues. The CDR3 bases are TGTGCCAGCAGTTCCCGGGACCTACCCCCGGGTGGCACTGAAGCTTTCTTT. It encodes CASSSRDLPPGGTEAFF.

This clonotype was seen repeatedly, ten times or more. The CDR3 sequence: CATRGAREKLFF. The CDR3 nucleotides are TGTGCCACTAGGGGGGCAAGAGAAAAACTGTTTTTT. The V call is TRBV7-9, the J call TRBJ1-4; tentative D call: TRBD1 (6 bases). V lost 10 bases to trimming and J lost 8 bases, with 14 bases between them. The CDR3 runs 12 residues. In germline, CDR1 is SEHNR, CDR2 FQNEAQ (reference sequence).

The chain links TRBV19 to TRBJ1-5; the match to TRBD1 covers 8 bases. Looked up from germline, CDR1 is LNHDA and CDR2 is SQIVND (reference sequence). This CDR3 has 14 residues. V lost 4 bases and J lost 5; bases outside the gene matches: 4. The chain's CDR3 is CASSKGQADQPQHF. In nucleotides, the CDR3 is TGTGCCAGTAGTAAGGGACAGGCCGATCAGCCCCAGCATTTT.

This clonotype occurred many times. This chain links TRBV5-1 with TRBJ1-6; D is perhaps TRBD1 (5 bases). The CDR3 is 13 amino acids. Germline V CDR1 and CDR2: SGHRS, YFSETQ. Trimming pared 6 bases from V and 11 bases from J, leaving 15 bases between. CDR3: CASTRDRGAPLHF. The DNA of the CDR3 is TGCGCCAGCACTCGTGATAGGGGAGCACCCCTCCACTTT.

The chain recombines TRBV5-5 with TRBJ1-5; TRBD1 agrees at 7 bases. J was trimmed by 12 bases and V by 2 bases; bases with no gene match: 11. The CDR3 consists of 14 residues. Germline assignment: CDR1 SGHKS and CDR2 YYEKEE (reference sequence). CDR3 bases: TGTGCCAGCAGCTTTTGGACAGGCTCAGGGGGCCAGCATTTT. As protein: CASSFWTGSGGQHF.

In its sample, this clonotype was seen many times. This chain links TRBV5-1 with TRBJ1-1, with 7 positions matching TRBD1. Germline assignment: CDR1 SGHRS and CDR2 YFSETQ. Trimming took 4 bases from V and 4 from J; bases not matched to a gene: 10. CDR3 size: 15 residues. CDR3 nucleotide sequence: TGCGCCAGCAGCCCCGAGGGGGCTCAGGGCACTGAAGCTTTCTTT. It specifies CASSPEGAQGTEAFF. The full variable domain, its missing parts supplied by reference TRBV5-1 and TRBJ1-1, is KAGVTQTPRYLIKTRGQQVTLSCSPISGHRSVSWYQQTPGQGLQFLFEYFSETQRNKGNFPGRFSGRQFSNSRSEMNVSTLELGDSALYLCASSPEGAQGTEAFFGQGTRLTVV.

Comment on this clonotype: This CDR3 is missing its conserved last phenylalanine or tryptophan, likely due to a read error. The chain joins TRBV7-2 to TRBJ2-7; no reliable D call. The assigned J gene may be wrong: the sequence end matches TRBJ2-5 better. The CDR3 runs 13 residues. Per the germline V gene, CDR1 is SGHTA and CDR2 is FQGNSA. CDR3 residues: CASSPSVSETQYL. The DNA of the CDR3 is TGTGCCAGCAGCCCTTCGGTCTCGGAGACCCAGTACTTG.

This clonotype appeared many times. The chain carries TRBV7-9 and TRBJ1-2, with D perhaps matching TRBD1 (6 bases). The CDR3 covers 12 residues. Germline CDR1 SEHNR, CDR2 FQNEAQ (reference sequence). Trimming took 1 base from V and 11 from J, leaving 11 bases between them. The CDR3 reads CASSLVVRGYTF. The CDR3, as DNA: TGTGCCAGCAGCTTAGTCGTCAGGGGTTACACCTTC.

This clonotype was counted at least ten times. The chain is built from TRBV25-1 and TRBJ2-5, with D perhaps TRBD1 (5 bases). V lost 5 bases and J lost 2, with 18 bases in between. There are 16 residues in the CDR3. Germline-derived CDR1 and CDR2 are MGHDK and SYGVNS. CDR3 bases: TGTGCCAGCAGTTTAATGTCTGTGGGGCAACAAGAGACCCAGTACTTC. This sequence encodes CASSLMSVGQQETQYF.

The rearrangement joins TRBV2 to TRBJ1-6; a weak D match, TRBD1 (5 bases). CDR1 and CDR2 (germline): SNHLY, FYNNEI. Trimming took off 5 bases at V and 8 bases at J, with 19 bases between the two ends. The CDR3 consists of 16 residues. As DNA, the CDR3 is TGTGCCAGCAGTTACTCGGTAGGGGAGATGGATTCACCCCTCCACTTT. Translating gives CASSYSVGEMDSPLHF.